These T cell receptor beta chains were read from a single sample in a study of T cells in Graves' hyperthyroidism and ophthalmopathy. TCRdb itself ran the multiplex PCR reads through MiXCR, one entry per CDR3 protein. The sample carries 100,000 to 140,000 distinct CDR3 sequences, approximately 15% recorded once. The sample consisted of blood. The source of these receptors is a woman in her forties or fifties with Graves' hyperthyroidism. CDR3s include the opening cysteine and the closing phenylalanine or tryptophan. The D gene is left open where the match is weak. Clone size appears in some rows only: once, few, many, or a class for an expanded clone.

clone_size d_call j_call v_call cdr3_aa cdr3_nt
NA TRBD1 TRBJ2-2 TRBV7-3 CASSRQGRKNTGELFF TGTGCCAGCAGCCGACAGGGGAGAAAAAACACCGGGGAGCTGTTTTTT
many NA TRBJ1-2 TRBV7-8 CASSLSLRTANYGYTF TGTGCCAGCAGCTTATCTCTCCGGACCGCGAACTATGGCTACACCTTC
NA NA TRBJ2-4 TRBV7-9 CASSLTRASAAKNIQYF TGTGCCAGCAGCCTAACCAGGGCGTCCGCAGCCAAAAACATTCAGTACTTC
many TRBD1 TRBJ2-3 TRBV18 CASSPGGDTQYF TGTGCCAGCTCCCCAGGGGGAGATACGCAGTATTTT
many NA TRBJ2-5 TRBV2 CASRISGETQYF TGTGCCAGCAGAATCAGTGGGGAGACCCAGTACTTC
many NA TRBJ1-2 TRBV4-1 CASSLPGIYGYTF TGCGCCAGCAGCCTTCCAGGGATCTATGGCTACACCTTC
NA NA TRBJ1-5 TRBV28 CASSVGATQPQHF TGTGCCAGCAGCGTGGGGGCGACTCAGCCCCAGCATTTT
many TRBD2 TRBJ2-1 TRBV7-9 CASSSLFTSGNPLGNNEQFF TGTGCCAGCAGCTCCCTGTTTACTAGCGGGAATCCCTTGGGGAACAATGAGCAGTTCTTC
many NA TRBJ1-1 TRBV10-3 CAIKPEMNTEAFF TGTGCCATCAAACCAGAGATGAACACTGAAGCTTTCTTT
many TRBD2 TRBJ2-7 TRBV27 CASSLVAGGLEQYF TGTGCCAGCAGTTTAGTAGCGGGAGGGCTCGAGCAGTACTTC
many TRBD1 TRBJ1-1 TRBV20-1 CSARRDRNTEAFF TGCAGTGCTAGGAGGGACAGGAACACTGAAGCTTTCTTT
many NA TRBJ1-2 TRBV28 CASSPGRGDYGYTF TGTGCCAGCAGCCCCGGGAGGGGTGATTATGGCTACACCTTC
many TRBD2 TRBJ2-2 TRBV10-2 CASSARGRAAGTGELFF TGCGCCAGCAGTGCGCGCGGGAGGGCCGCGGGGACCGGGGAGCTGTTTTTT
many TRBD1 TRBJ2-5 TRBV20-1 CSARKTGVKTQYF TGCAGTGCTAGAAAAACAGGGGTAAAGACCCAGTACTTC
many NA TRBJ1-1 TRBV7-8 CASSFGGTTEAFF TGTGCCAGCAGCTTTGGGGGAACCACTGAAGCTTTCTTT
many TRBD1 TRBJ2-7 TRBV4-2 CASTQGGGYEQYF TGTGCCAGCACACAGGGGGGAGGCTACGAGCAGTACTTC
many NA TRBJ2-1 TRBV29-1 CSTYRAWRDNEQFF TGCAGCACCTACAGGGCGTGGAGGGACAATGAGCAGTTCTTC
many NA TRBJ2-2 TRBV28 CASSFGNNGELFF TGTGCCAGCAGTTTCGGTAATAACGGGGAGCTGTTTTTT
NA NA TRBJ2-5 TRBV7-2 CASTFQETQYF TGTGCCAGCACCTTTCAAGAGACCCAGTACTTC
NA NA TRBJ1-2 TRBV2 CASRQKGGVYGYTF TGTGCCAGCAGGCAGAAGGGGGGCGTCTATGGCTACACCTTC
many NA TRBJ2-1 TRBV25-1 CASSGRQVGEQFF TGTGCCAGCAGCGGCCGACAGGTCGGGGAGCAGTTCTTC
many NA TRBJ2-1 TRBV5-1 CASSPTQSRRNEQFF TGCGCCAGCAGCCCAACACAGAGTAGACGCAATGAGCAGTTCTTC